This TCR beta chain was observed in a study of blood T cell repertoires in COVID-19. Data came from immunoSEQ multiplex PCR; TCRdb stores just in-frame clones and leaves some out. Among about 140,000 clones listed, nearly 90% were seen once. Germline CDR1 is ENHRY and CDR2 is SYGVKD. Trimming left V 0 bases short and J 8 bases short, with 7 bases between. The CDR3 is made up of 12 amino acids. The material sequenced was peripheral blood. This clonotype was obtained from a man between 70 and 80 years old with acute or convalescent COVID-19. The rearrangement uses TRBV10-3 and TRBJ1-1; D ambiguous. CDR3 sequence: CAISESGGEAFF. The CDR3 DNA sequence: TGTGCCATCAGTGAGTCGGGAGGGGAAGCTTTCTTT.